This T cell receptor (beta chain) was captured in a study of shared clonotypes between healthy human individuals (dated by TCRdb to 2018 to 2020). Concerning the study at large: A couple of women and a few men aged 18 to 49 years were included in the cohort. Per donor, three plates each were used for CD4 naive and CD4 memory, two for CD8 naive, and one for CD8 memory. Blood TCR repertoires of four to six healthy adults were deeply sequenced to estimate repertoire size and the extent of clonotype sharing between individuals. To increase sequencing depth and limit assay-specific biases, different laboratories used diverse techniques to prepare libraries and sequence TCR repertoires. Between about 0.94 and 8.9 billion PBMCs per donor were obtained by leukapheresis.

CDR1 and CDR2 are read off the germline V gene as SGHTA and FQGNSA. Spanning cysteine to phenylalanine, the CDR3 consists of 14 amino acids. This entry keeps only the CDR3 DNA: 42 bases, framed from base 1. Trimming removed 5 bases from V and 4 bases from J, leaving 11 bases between the germline ends. Using the deep immunoSEQ assay, TCR CDR3 regions were amplified from genomic DNA by multiplex PCR. Genomic DNA extracted from each cell subset was distributed evenly over all wells of several immunoSEQ 96-well plates, and each plate served as one replicate. For sorted subsets, about 0.2 ug genomic DNA, equal to some 28,000 T cell genomes, was loaded into each replicate PCR. Purified libraries were quantified with a Qubit 3.0 fluorometer, sized on a Bioanalyzer 2100, and re-quantified with the KAPA Library Quantification kit. A separate single-read 150-cycle Illumina NextSeq 550 flow cell was used to sequence each immunoSEQ 96-well plate. Per the source publication's procedure: The immunoSEQ output contained only junctional sequences without quality scores, so filtering could not match that applied to full-length reads. To assign V/J genes and CDR3, sequences were annotated using PyIR, a Python wrapper for IgBLAST v1.9, with IMGT germline references. Reads with weak V/J assignments (E-value above 1e-6), missing CDR3, stop codons, out-of-frame junctions, or ambiguous translated residues were removed. V3J clonotypes were defined by identical inferred V gene, J gene, and CDR3 amino acid sequence. Percentage overlap between repertoires was calculated by dividing the number of shared unique clonotypes by the size of the smaller repertoire. Three approaches were used to assess repertoire richness: RTK rarefaction, the Chao1 estimator, and Recon v2.1 estimates of unobserved clonotypes. Generation probabilities for all TCRbeta clonotypes obtained by the gDNA method from a handful of donors were computed using OLGA. Here the immuneACCESS table is served through TCRdb, limited to in-frame sequences with V and J called. Missing clones are a known gap in these copies; in checked studies unresolved V genes cover under half, and the rest lacks a known reason. V, J and clone size derive from that table, while D and trimming were established from the DNA sequence. Across this sample there are almost 700,000 clones, with 92% seen only once. Approximately 24% of the sample is in the top ten clones.

In the case of this clone: Its cognate antigen has yet to be identified. Base-call qualities are not available, and no considerably larger clone is one nucleotide away.

The paper as a whole reports these results and caveats: Sharing across several donors was observed for approximately 5% of naive CD4, over 3% of naive CD8, 2% to 2.5% of memory CD4, and less than 0.45% of memory CD8 clonotypes. Based on pairwise subsampling, the degree of clonotype sharing among donors was expected to be affected by sequencing depth. Higher generation probabilities were observed for clonotypes shared by all four sorted-subset donors than for non-shared clonotypes. Naive subsets generally had larger estimated clonotype richness than memory subsets. Sampling was restricted to blood, and TCR repertoires in tissues likely differ from the TCR repertoires found in blood. Even with the large sequencing depth, rarefaction of the sorted-subset datasets indicated that sequencing was incomplete. Because the study included only a small number of donors, the genetic and exposure-history diversity represented was limited.

CD8 naive samples consisted of CD45RO-negative cells that were positively selected for CCR7, yielding a CD45RA+CCR7+ population without TemRA cells. The donors were healthy, HIV-negative adults with no recently reported acute infections or vaccinations. Every donor was a Caucasian adult residing in Nashville, Tennessee, USA. Blood was obtained by leukapheresis, after which PBMCs were separated by Ficoll-Histopaque density gradient centrifugation and cryopreserved in liquid nitrogen vapor phase. Analytical flow cytometry was used to check the purity and quantity of every magnetically sorted T cell population. Genomic DNA was isolated from each sorted fraction and quantified by UV absorbance on a Nanodrop 2000c.

The chain is assembled from TRBV7-2 and TRBJ2-2, with the D segment identity uncertain. The sequence was collected from a man younger than 45 in good health. Sequencing used naive CD8+ T cells sorted from blood. The cell subset or site label on this specimen signifies: CD45RA+CCR7+. The CDR3: CASSPRLGTGELFF. In nucleotide form, the sequence is TGTGCCAGCAGCCCGAGACTTGGCACCGGGGAGCTGTTTTTT. Supplemented by the reference TRBV7-2 and TRBJ2-2 proteins around the CDR3, the complete variable domain is GAGVSQSPSNKVTEKGKDVELRCDPISGHTALYWYRQSLGQGLEFLIYFQGNSAPDKSGLPSDRFSAERTGGSVSTLTIQRTQQEDSAVYLCASSPRLGTGELFFGEGSRLTVL.